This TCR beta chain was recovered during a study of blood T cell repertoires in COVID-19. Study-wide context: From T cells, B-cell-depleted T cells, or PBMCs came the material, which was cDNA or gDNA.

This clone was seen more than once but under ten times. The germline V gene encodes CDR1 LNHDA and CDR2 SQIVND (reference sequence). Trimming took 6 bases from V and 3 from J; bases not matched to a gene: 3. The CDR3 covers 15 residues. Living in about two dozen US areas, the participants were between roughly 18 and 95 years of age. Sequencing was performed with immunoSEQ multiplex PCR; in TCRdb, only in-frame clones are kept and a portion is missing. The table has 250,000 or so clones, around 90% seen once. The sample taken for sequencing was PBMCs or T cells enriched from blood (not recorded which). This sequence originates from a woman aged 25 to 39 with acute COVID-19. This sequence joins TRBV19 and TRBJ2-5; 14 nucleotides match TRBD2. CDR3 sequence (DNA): TGTGCCAGTAGGAGACTAGCGGGGGGGAAAGAGACCCAGTACTTC. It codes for CASRRLAGGKETQYF.